The 29 T cell receptor beta chains below come from one sample, sequenced in a study of T cell changes during pregnancy in multiple sclerosis. The repertoire was sequenced with immunoSEQ multiplex PCR; TCRdb's copy has only in-frame clones and lacks some. The table includes fewer than 50,000 clones, roughly 93% detected once. The sequenced sample was CD4+ T cells from peripheral blood mononuclear cells, obtained in the second trimester of pregnancy. These receptors all come from a female donor in good health, enrolled as a control in a pregnancy study.

This clone was observed a single time. The genes are TRBV6-6 and TRBJ1-5; 10 positions match TRBD1. The CDR3 has 15 residues. V shed 0 bases and J 8 bases; nucleotides not matched to a gene: 4. In germline, CDR1 is MNHNY, CDR2 SVGAGI (reference sequence). CDR3 nucleotide sequence: TGTGCCAGCAGTTACTCACCGGGACAGGGGAAGCCCCAGCATTTT. Amino acid sequence: CASSYSPGQGKPQHF.

V usage is TRBV5-6 and J usage is TRBJ1-5; TRBD1 might be the D (6 bases). V was shortened by 3 bases and J by 8 bases, with 18 bases between the two germline ends. The CDR3 contains 15 residues. Germline V CDR1 and CDR2: SGHDT, YYEEEE. CDR3 sequence: CASSSVGTLREPQHF. The DNA of the CDR3 is TGTGCCAGCAGCTCCGTGGGGACACTGCGGGAGCCCCAGCATTTT.

J is TRBJ2-4 and V is TRBV30; unclear D gene. V was trimmed by 2 bases and J by 0 bases, leaving 11 bases between them. CDR1 is GTSNPN and CDR2 is SVGIG in the germline V gene (reference sequence). The CDR3 has 15 residues. DNA for the CDR3: TGTGCCTGGAGTTTCCAGACTCTAGCCAAAAACATTCAGTACTTC. It yields the protein CAWSFQTLAKNIQYF. The whole variable domain, filled in from reference TRBV30 and TRBJ2-4, reads SQTIHQWPATLVQPVGSPLSLECTVEGTSNPNLYWYRQAAGRGLQLLFYSVGIGQISSEVPQNLSASRPQDRQFILSSKKLLLSDSGFYLCAWSFQTLAKNIQYFGAGTRLSVL.

The V and J genes are TRBV5-1 and TRBJ2-5, with 7 bases matching TRBD2. J gave up 3 bases and V 4 bases, and 6 bases lay outside the gene matches. Germline V lookup: CDR1 SGHRS, CDR2 YFSETQ. The CDR3 totals 14 residues. CDR3 sequence reads: CASSGGGHEETQYF. The CDR3 region has the DNA TGCGCCAGCAGCGGCGGGGGTCACGAAGAGACCCAGTACTTC.

The chain recombines TRBV5-1 with TRBJ2-3, with a tentative D call TRBD2 (6 bases). The CDR3 length is 15 residues. The V and J ends lost 4 bases and 2 bases respectively, with 14 bases between them. Looked up from germline, CDR1 is SGHRS and CDR2 is YFSETQ. In nucleotides, the CDR3 is TGCGCCAGCAGCCTCATGCGGGGCGACACAGATACGCAGTATTTT. Its protein is CASSLMRGDTDTQYF.

CDR3 amino acids: CASSLQGSNEKLFF. CDR3 sequence (DNA): TGTGCCAGCAGCTTACAGGGATCTAATGAAAAACTGTTTTTT. The rearrangement uses TRBV2 and TRBJ1-4; D might be TRBD1 (6 bases). Trimming cost V 6 bases and J 3 bases, with 11 bases left between them. The CDR3 totals 14 residues. Germline V gene lookup returns CDR1 SNHLY and CDR2 FYNNEI.

J is TRBJ2-3 and V is TRBV5-1, with D maybe TRBD2 (5 bases). The CDR3 has 14 residues. V lost 9 bases and J lost 0, with 14 bases in between. Looked up from germline, CDR1 is SGHRS and CDR2 is YFSETQ. The CDR3 sequence: CATSLRTSTDTQYF. The CDR3 coding sequence is TGCGCCACCTCACTGAGGACTAGCACAGATACGCAGTATTTT.

The chain has TRBV5-1 and TRBJ2-5, with a possible D match to TRBD1 (5 bases). Germline V gene sequence: CDR1 SGHRS, CDR2 YFSETQ. The CDR3 consists of 13 residues. V was cut by 1 base and J by 2 bases, with 6 bases left in between. The CDR3 DNA is TGCGCCAGCAGCTTGCCAGGGCAAGAGACCCAGTACTTC. Translating it yields CASSLPGQETQYF.

The chain employs TRBV12-5 and TRBJ1-5; D is unresolved. The CDR3 has 12 amino acids. With 2 bases removed from V and 6 bases from J, the gap between germline ends came to 5 bases. Germline CDR1 is LGHNT and CDR2 is FRNRAP. This CDR3 reads CASGLSFQPQHF. The CDR3 nucleotides are TGTGCTAGTGGTTTGTCTTTTCAGCCCCAGCATTTT.

This clone was seen a handful of times. The rearrangement links TRBV12-5 to TRBJ1-5; TRBD1 aligns across 8 bases. Germline assignment: CDR1 LGHNT and CDR2 FRNRAP. There are 14 residues in the CDR3. V shed 1 base, J shed 4 bases, and the junction held 0 bases outside the gene matches. The CDR3, as DNA: TGTGCTAGTGGTTTGGGACAGGGGAATCAGCCCCAGCATTTT. Translation: CASGLGQGNQPQHF.

The rearrangement links TRBV7-9 to TRBJ1-3; D remains unclear. The germline CDR1 and CDR2 sequences are SEHNR and FQNEAQ (reference sequence). Trimming removed 3 bases from V and 0 bases from J, with 6 bases in between. The CDR3 is made up of 14 amino acids. This chain's CDR3 is CASSFESSGNTIYF. CDR3 nucleotide sequence: TGTGCCAGCAGCTTCGAGAGCTCTGGAAACACCATATATTTT.

V is TRBV7-9 and J is TRBJ1-2, with D unclear. Between the trimmed V and J ends, which lost 5 bases and 6 bases, there was a span of 13 bases. CDR3 length: 13 residues. The germline V gene has CDR1 SEHNR and CDR2 FQNEAQ (reference sequence). The CDR3 DNA sequence: TGTGCCAGCAGCGCTACGGGGTATGATGGCTACACCTTC. This translates into CASSATGYDGYTF. Variable domain in full (rest from reference TRBV7-9 and TRBJ1-2): DTGVSQNPRHKITKRGQNVTFRCDPISEHNRLYWYRQTLGQGPEFLTYFQNEAQLEKSRLLSDRFSAERPKGSFSTLEIQRTEQGDSAMYLCASSATGYDGYTFGSGTRLTVV.

The chain recombines TRBV18 with TRBJ1-1; D is unresolved. Germline CDR1 is KGHSH and CDR2 is LQKENI. The CDR3 covers 15 residues. The V end lost 6 bases, the J end lost 0 bases, and 14 bases lay between the germline ends. CDR3 sequence reads: CASSSRKPLNTEAFF. DNA of the CDR3: TGTGCCAGCTCCTCGCGGAAGCCGCTGAACACTGAAGCTTTCTTT.

This rearrangement joins TRBV19 to TRBJ2-5, with 7 bases identical to TRBD2. The CDR3 extends over 14 amino acids. J lost 1 base, V lost 7 bases, and 6 bases had no gene match. Per germline, CDR1 LNHDA and CDR2 SQIVND (reference sequence). The CDR3 is CASMNGGFQETQYF. The CDR3 nucleotides are TGTGCCAGTATGAACGGGGGGTTCCAAGAGACCCAGTACTTC. The full variable domain, in which reference TRBV19 and TRBJ2-5 provide the parts outside the CDR3, is DGGITQSPKYLFRKEGQNVTLSCEQNLNHDAMYWYRQDPGQGLRLIYYSQIVNDFQKGDIAEGYSVSREKKESFPLTVTSAQKNPTAFYLCASMNGGFQETQYFGPGTRLLVL.

The chain carries TRBV18 and TRBJ2-3; TRBD1 agrees at 7 bases. CDR3 size: 16 residues. Germline CDR1 reads KGHSH; CDR2 reads LQKENI. V lost 4 bases and J lost 6; bases outside the gene matches: 13. This CDR3 is CASSLDRAEGMDTQYF. DNA for the CDR3: TGTGCCAGCTCACTCGACAGGGCGGAAGGGATGGATACGCAGTATTTT.

The chain carries TRBV5-1 and TRBJ2-5, with 11 bases that match TRBD2. The CDR3 runs 16 residues. The V and J ends lost 6 bases and 0 bases, in that order; junction bases with no gene match: 7. Looked up from germline, CDR1 is SGHRS and CDR2 is YFSETQ. This CDR3 is CASTLAGGPYQETQYF. DNA of the CDR3: TGCGCCAGCACCCTAGCGGGGGGTCCTTACCAAGAGACCCAGTACTTC.

The genes are TRBV5-1 and TRBJ1-4; tentative D call: TRBD1 (5 bases). V lost 1 base and J 8 bases, leaving 15 bases between the germline ends. From germline, CDR1 is SGHRS and CDR2 YFSETQ. The CDR3 covers 15 residues. Here the CDR3 DNA reads TGCGCCAGCAGCTTGTGGGCAGGGCGGGAAGAAAAACTGTTTTTT. Its translation is CASSLWAGREEKLFF.

The V call is TRBV9, the J call TRBJ2-5, with 10 nucleotides matching TRBD2. The CDR3 is 14 amino acids. Germline V gives CDR1 SGDLS, CDR2 YYNGEE. V was pared by 3 bases and J by 5 bases, with 4 bases of the junction left unmatched. CDR3: CASSASSGGETQYF. The CDR3, as DNA: TGTGCCAGCAGCGCCTCTAGCGGGGGCGAGACCCAGTACTTC.

The rearrangement links TRBV9 to TRBJ1-2; TRBD1 is a possible D gene (6 bases). The CDR3 length is 15 residues. The V end lost 0 bases, the J end lost 6 bases, and 15 bases lay between the germline ends. Germline V gene lookup returns CDR1 SGDLS and CDR2 YYNGEE. CDR3 loop: CASSVDILGQNGYTF. The CDR3 DNA sequence: TGTGCCAGCAGCGTAGATATATTAGGACAGAATGGCTACACCTTC.

The chain has TRBV4-1 and TRBJ2-1; TRBD2 matches at 9 bases. The J segment lost 4 bases and the V segment lost 1 base, leaving 5 bases of the junction unmatched. The CDR3 has 16 amino acids. The V gene's germline CDR1 is MGHRA and CDR2 YSYEKL. The CDR3 bases are TGCGCCAGCAGCCAAGCCCTCGGACTAGCGTACAATGAGCAGTTCTTC. Amino acids: CASSQALGLAYNEQFF.

DNA of the CDR3: TGTGCCAGCAGCTTAGATAGTGGAGGGACAGCCAATGAGCAGTTCTTC. It encodes CASSLDSGGTANEQFF. The V gene is TRBV7-2, the J gene TRBJ2-1, with D possibly being TRBD1 (7 bases). V was shortened by 1 base and J by 6 bases, with 16 bases between the two germline ends. The CDR3 has 16 residues. Germline V gene data show CDR1 as SGHTA and CDR2 as FQGNSA. Looking up the rest from reference TRBV7-2 and TRBJ2-1 gives the full variable domain: GAGVSQSPSNKVTEKGKDVELRCDPISGHTALYWYRQSLGQGLEFLIYFQGNSAPDKSGLPSDRFSAERTGGSVSTLTIQRTQQEDSAVYLCASSLDSGGTANEQFFGPGTRLTVL.

V gene TRBV18 combines with J gene TRBJ1-2, with D possibly being TRBD1 (6 bases). CDR1 is KGHSH, CDR2 LQKENI, per germline. The CDR3 is made up of 14 amino acids. V lost 4 bases, J lost 4 bases, and 13 bases lay in between. Here the CDR3 DNA reads TGTGCCAGCTCACAGACAGGAGACCTCTATGGCTACACCTTC. It codes for CASSQTGDLYGYTF.

The rearrangement joins TRBV19 to TRBJ1-1; 8 bases are a match to TRBD1. This CDR3 has 14 residues. The V gene's germline CDR1 is LNHDA and CDR2 SQIVND (reference sequence). CDR3 residues: CATIGTGLGTEAFF. The CDR3 nucleotides read TGTGCTACAATCGGGACAGGTTTGGGGACTGAAGCTTTCTTT. Variable domain in full (rest from reference TRBV19 and TRBJ1-1): DGGITQSPKYLFRKEGQNVTLSCEQNLNHDAMYWYRQDPGQGLRLIYYSQIVNDFQKGDIAEGYSVSREKKESFPLTVTSAQKNPTAFYLCATIGTGLGTEAFFGQGTRLTVV.

The chain is built from TRBV14 and TRBJ2-2; D perhaps matches TRBD1 (6 bases). Per the germline V gene, CDR1 is SGHDN and CDR2 is FVKESK. Trimming shortened V by 4 bases and J by 3 bases, and 15 bases separated the two germline ends. The CDR3 consists of 16 residues. The CDR3 nucleotides are TGTGCCAGCAGCCTCCGCCCAGGGGCCGACACCGGGGAGCTGTTTTTT. This translates into CASSLRPGADTGELFF.

V is TRBV6-1 and J is TRBJ1-2; 8 bases line up with TRBD1. Germline V gene lookup returns CDR1 MNHNS and CDR2 SASEGT. V lost 4 bases to trimming and J lost 6 bases; unmatched junction nucleotides: 4. This CDR3 region has 13 residues. For the CDR3, the DNA is TGTGCCAGCAGTGCAGACAGGGGTAATGGCTACACCTTC. Its protein product is CASSADRGNGYTF.

This sequence joins TRBV30 and TRBJ1-6; TRBD1 agrees at 9 bases. V lost 1 base, J lost 7 bases, and 5 bases stayed unmatched. Germline loops: CDR1 GTSNPN, CDR2 SVGIG (reference sequence). There are 15 residues in the CDR3. The DNA for the CDR3 is TGTGCCTGGAGTGCCGACAGGGGGGCGAATTCACCCCTCCACTTT. This codes for CAWSADRGANSPLHF.

This clone was observed a single time. DNA for the CDR3: TGTGCCAGCAGCTTCGGCGGGGGCAATGGCTACACCTTC. It specifies CASSFGGGNGYTF. This chain joins TRBV5-4 and TRBJ1-2; D is perhaps TRBD1 (6 bases). V shed 2 bases and J shed 6 bases, with 11 bases lying between them. This CDR3 is 13 amino acids long. From germline, CDR1 is SGHNT and CDR2 YYREEE (reference sequence).

This chain connects TRBV7-3 to TRBJ1-2; unclear D gene. This CDR3 region has 13 residues. V was clipped by 4 bases and J by 8 bases, with 14 bases between them. Per germline, CDR1 SGHTA and CDR2 FQGTGA. The CDR3, as DNA: TGTGCCAGCAGCTCACCTACGGGTAAAGGCTACACCTTC. It yields the protein CASSSPTGKGYTF.

This clone was counted between two and nine times. The rearrangement uses TRBV18 and TRBJ2-7; weak D call: TRBD1 (5 bases). The CDR3 has 14 residues. Germline lookup yields CDR1 KGHSH and CDR2 LQKENI. With 3 bases removed from V and 2 bases from J, the gap between germline ends came to 11 bases. The chain's CDR3 is CASSPGTGPYEQYF. As DNA, the CDR3 is TGTGCCAGCTCACCGGGAACAGGCCCCTACGAGCAGTACTTC.